Sequencing of this T cell receptor beta chain was carried out in a study of identical twins. TCRdb re-called the 5' RACE reads with MiXCR, one entry per CDR3 protein. The sample lists fewer than 800,000 distinct CDR3 sequences; around 7.4% were seen once. The CDR3 runs to 12 residues. Germline V gene data show CDR1 as DFQATT and CDR2 as SNEGSKA (reference sequence). V was cut by 0 bases and J by 8 bases, with 10 bases left in between. These same records also appear under a second study, on yellow fever vaccine responses in identical twins.

The J gene is TRBJ1-1, the V gene TRBV20-1, with TRBD1 as a possible D gene (5 bases). This clonotype was obtained from a woman in her late teens or twenties in good health. The sample consisted of PBMCs. The DNA for the CDR3 is TGCAGTGCTAGAGACGGGGGGGTGGAAGCTTTCTTT. This translates into CSARDGGVEAFF.